This is a list of T cell receptor beta chains from one sample in a study of spatial heterogeneity in lung cancer. TCRdb processed the 5' RACE reads anew with MiXCR; each CDR3 protein has one entry. The data contain some 120,000 distinct CDR3 sequences, about 12% of them seen just once; the ten biggest clones take up around 16%. Sequences were derived from PBMCs, sampled at follow-up. Receptor source: a male donor with early-stage non-small cell lung cancer. CDR3s include the opening cysteine and the closing phenylalanine or tryptophan. Fields, in order: D gene, J gene, V gene, clone size, CDR3 protein, CDR3 DNA. The D gene is left open where the match is weak. Clone size appears in some rows only: once, few, many, or a class for an expanded clone.

- TRBJ1-2 TRBV7-2 few CASSLASGSYGYTF TGTGCCAGCAGCTTAGCGTCAGGGTCCTATGGCTACACCTTC
- TRBJ2-3 TRBV12-3/TRBV12-4 - CASSFSPKGKTDTQYF TGTGCCAGCAGTTTTTCCCCGAAGGGAAAAACAGATACGCAGTATTTT
- TRBJ1-1 TRBV20-1 many CSAIGGYTEAFF TGCAGTGCTATTGGGGGATACACTGAAGCTTTCTTT
TRBD2 TRBJ2-7 TRBV20-1 many CSAWSGGAHEQYF TGCAGTGCGTGGAGCGGGGGGGCCCACGAGCAGTACTTC
- TRBJ2-1 TRBV5-4 - CASSLVTTSYNEQFF TGTGCCAGCAGCTTGGTCACTACTTCCTACAATGAGCAGTTCTTC
- TRBJ2-7 TRBV4-3 - CASSLEVGGIYEQYF TGCGCCAGCAGCCTTGAGGTCGGGGGCATATACGAGCAGTACTTC
- TRBJ1-6 TRBV3-1 - CASRTGTVNSPLHF TGTGCCAGCAGGACCGGGACGGTTAATTCACCCCTCCACTTT
- TRBJ2-7 TRBV13 few CASSRELGYEQYF TGTGCCAGCAGCCGAGAACTAGGCTACGAGCAGTACTTC
- TRBJ2-7 TRBV5-1 - CASSLSGSNYEQYF TGCGCCAGCAGCTTGAGCGGTAGTAACTACGAGCAGTACTTC
- TRBJ1-5 TRBV15 few CATKAAGNQPQHF TGTGCCACCAAAGCCGCGGGCAATCAGCCCCAGCATTTT
- TRBJ1-4 TRBV4-1 many CASSQEQAGMRKLFF TGCGCCAGCAGCCAAGAACAGGCCGGAATGAGGAAACTGTTTTTT
TRBD1 TRBJ1-2 TRBV6-4 many CASSDSGQNIYGYTF TGTGCCAGCAGTGACTCGGGACAGAACATCTATGGCTACACCTTC
- TRBJ2-5 TRBV9 few CASSVATSSQETQYF TGTGCCAGCAGCGTAGCTACGAGTAGCCAAGAGACCCAGTACTTC
- TRBJ2-3 TRBV7-9 few CASSLARLTDTQYF TGTGCCAGCAGCTTAGCGCGGCTCACAGATACGCAGTATTTT
- TRBJ2-1 TRBV20-1 - CSARPPLGDEQFF TGCAGTGCTAGACCCCCCTTAGGAGATGAGCAGTTCTTC
- TRBJ2-3 TRBV3-1 few CASSQEAAGRPDTQYF TGTGCCAGCAGCCAAGAAGCGGCAGGGCGCCCAGATACGCAGTATTTT
TRBD2 TRBJ2-3 TRBV20-1 many CSAPHSGGLRNTQYF TGCAGTGCTCCCCATAGCGGGGGGCTCAGAAATACGCAGTATTTT
TRBD1 TRBJ1-1 TRBV6-1 few CASSVFGTGMPEAFF TGTGCCAGCAGTGTTTTCGGGACAGGGATGCCTGAAGCTTTCTTT
TRBD1 TRBJ1-2 TRBV29-1 - CSVDGDRDDYGYTF TGCAGCGTTGATGGGGACAGGGACGACTATGGCTACACCTTC
- TRBJ2-3 TRBV21-1 few CEARDDTQYF TGTGAAGCAAGGGACGATACGCAGTATTTT
- TRBJ1-1 TRBV11-2 - CASRPTANTEAFF TGTGCCAGCAGACCGACCGCGAACACTGAAGCTTTCTTT
TRBD2 TRBJ2-3 TRBV20-1 many CSASLAGGGTDTQYF TGCAGTGCGTCACTAGCGGGGGGAGGCACAGATACGCAGTATTTT
- TRBJ1-3 TRBV10-3 - CAIRDGVSGNTIYF TGTGCCATCAGAGACGGCGTCTCTGGAAACACCATATATTTT
TRBD1 TRBJ2-6 TRBV6-1 few CASSWDRPSGANVLTF TGTGCCAGCAGTTGGGACAGACCCTCTGGGGCCAACGTCCTGACTTTC
- TRBJ1-2 TRBV4-3 few CASSRGGSYGYTF TGCGCCAGCAGCCGCGGGGGCTCTTATGGCTACACCTTC
- TRBJ2-2 TRBV20-1 few CSARDLPGANTGELFF TGCAGTGCTAGAGATCTTCCGGGGGCTAACACCGGGGAGCTGTTTTTT
TRBD1 TRBJ2-5 TRBV29-1 - CIVGGAETQYF TGCATCGTAGGGGGCGCGGAGACCCAGTACTTC
- TRBJ1-4 TRBV27 few CASSPTPWGVGWQLFF TGTGCCAGCAGTCCCACACCCTGGGGTGTCGGGTGGCAACTGTTTTTT
TRBD2 TRBJ2-1 TRBV5-1 many CASSPSAGGRNSYNEQFF TGCGCCAGCAGCCCGTCAGCGGGGGGGAGGAACTCCTACAATGAGCAGTTCTTC
- TRBJ1-5 TRBV5-1 few CASSLAAGENQPQHF TGCGCCAGCAGCTTGGCGGCAGGGGAAAATCAGCCCCAGCATTTT
TRBD1 TRBJ2-6 TRBV7-2 few CASSTGQGAFSGANVLTF TGTGCCAGCAGCACCGGACAGGGGGCTTTCTCTGGGGCCAACGTCCTGACTTTC
- TRBJ2-6 TRBV6-4 many CASSGRAGANVLTF TGTGCCAGCAGTGGGAGAGCTGGGGCCAACGTCCTGACTTTC
TRBD2 TRBJ2-7 TRBV6-6 - CASSSSSRAGVQSYEQYF TGTGCCAGCAGTTCCTCGTCAAGGGCGGGGGTTCAGTCCTACGAGCAGTACTTC
- TRBJ1-2 TRBV27 - CASSPGMGGYGYTF TGTGCCAGCAGTCCGGGAATGGGGGGCTATGGCTACACCTTC
- TRBJ1-6 TRBV20-1 few CSARDSGIRTPLHF TGCAGTGCTAGAGATAGCGGGATACGCACACCCCTCCACTTT
- TRBJ2-5 TRBV5-1 many CASSFGERETQYF TGCGCCAGCAGCTTCGGTGAGAGAGAGACCCAGTACTTC
TRBD2 TRBJ2-3 TRBV7-2 - CASSFSAGGSDTQYF TGTGCCAGCAGCTTTTCGGCGGGGGGATCAGATACGCAGTATTTT
- TRBJ1-2 TRBV7-9 - CASSLARGGYGYTF TGTGCCAGCAGCTTAGCCAGGGGTGGCTATGGCTACACCTTC
- TRBJ1-6 TRBV5-6 - CASSSGQLTSPLHF TGTGCCAGCAGCTCCGGACAGCTCACATCACCCCTCCACTTT
TRBD2 TRBJ2-1 TRBV27 many CASSLSTSGGPNEQFF TGTGCCAGCAGTTTATCAACTAGCGGGGGGCCCAATGAGCAGTTCTTC
TRBD1 TRBJ1-6 TRBV18 many CASFSGTDNSPLHF TGTGCCAGCTTCTCCGGGACAGATAATTCACCCCTCCACTTT
- TRBJ2-6 TRBV7-2 many CASNVGQLSSGANVLTF TGTGCCAGCAACGTCGGACAGTTGTCCTCTGGGGCCAACGTCCTGACTTTC
- TRBJ2-3 TRBV10-3 - CAISESGGFTDTQYF TGTGCCATCAGTGAGTCGGGGGGCTTCACAGATACGCAGTATTTT
- TRBJ2-2 TRBV4-3 many CASSWGVRNTGELFF TGCGCCAGCAGCTGGGGAGTGAGGAACACCGGGGAGCTGTTTTTT